These 2 T cell receptor beta chains originate from one sample sequenced in a study of blood T cell repertoires in COVID-19 (dated by TCRdb to 2019 to 2021). Library preparation employed the immunoSEQ multiplex PCR assay. Drawn from immuneACCESS, this table holds only the in-frame rearrangements with V and J called that TCRdb kept. Clones are partly lost; checked studies trace under half to an unresolved V gene and leave the rest unexplained. Within this sample are just under 85,000 clones, with 83% of them counted one time only. The ten largest account for about 29% of the sample. Material: peripheral blood. These receptors all stem from a woman over 75 with acute or convalescent COVID-19.

This clone came up once. This chain links TRBV11-2 with TRBJ1-1; 7 bases match TRBD1. Germline V gene lookup returns CDR1 SGHAT and CDR2 FQNNGV. Trimming removed 3 bases from V and 5 bases from J; junction bases left unmatched: 6. The CDR3 is 14 amino acids. In DNA form, the CDR3 reads TGTGCCAGCAGCTTGATTGACAGGGTTACTGAAGCTTTCTTT. Protein product: CASSLIDRVTEAFF.

This chain connects TRBV7-8 to TRBJ2-5, with D perhaps TRBD1 (6 bases). Germline V gene sequence: CDR1 SGHVS, CDR2 FQNEAQ. This CDR3 is built from 15 residues. V dropped 1 base and J dropped 4 bases, with 13 bases sitting between them. The CDR3 region has the DNA TGTGCCAGCAGCTTAGGTCAGGGGAAGGGAGAGACCCAGTACTTC. Translating it yields CASSLGQGKGETQYF.